This TCR beta chain was identified during a study of Graves' ophthalmopathy and Graves' hyperthyroidism. Presentation of ophthalmopathy in the donors involved moderate-to-severe activity, CAS ≥3, NOSPECS ≥4 and a duration under 3 months. Ineligible for inclusion were patients with other autoimmune diseases, uncontrolled infections, pregnancy or lactation. The source of the PBMCs was 9.5 to 10 ml of fresh peripheral blood. The CDR3 covers 17 residues. V was trimmed by 6 bases and J by 0 bases, leaving 15 bases between them. The V gene's germline CDR1 is MDHEN and CDR2 SYDVKM. Amplification targeted the TCR beta CDR3 regions, with RNA transcripts as the source material. HTBI primers were employed in first-round RT-PCR, then a second-round multiplex PCR followed. MiXCR was run by TCRdb on the multiplex PCR reads, yielding one entry per CDR3 protein. The sample holds around 340,000 distinct CDR3 sequences, 17% seen once.

The gene calls are TRBV28 and TRBJ2-6; no clear D. What was sequenced was peripheral blood. The source of this sequence is an adult man with Graves' ophthalmopathy. CDR3 sequence reads: CASSLKGLSSGANVLTF. CDR3 bases: TGTGCCAGCAGCCTCAAGGGCTTGAGCTCTGGGGCCAACGTCCTGACTTTC.